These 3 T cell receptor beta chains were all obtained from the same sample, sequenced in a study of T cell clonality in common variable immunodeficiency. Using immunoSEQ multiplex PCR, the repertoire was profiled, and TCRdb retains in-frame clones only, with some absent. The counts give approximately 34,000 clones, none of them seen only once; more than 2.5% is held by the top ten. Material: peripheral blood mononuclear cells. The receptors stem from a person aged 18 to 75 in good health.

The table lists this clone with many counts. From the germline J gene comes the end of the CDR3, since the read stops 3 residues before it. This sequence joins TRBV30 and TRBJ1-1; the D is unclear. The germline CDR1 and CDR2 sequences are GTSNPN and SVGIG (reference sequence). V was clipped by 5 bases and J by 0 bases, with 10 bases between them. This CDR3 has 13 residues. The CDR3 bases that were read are TGTGCCTGGGTACCGACAATGAACACTGAA. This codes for CAWVPTMNTE. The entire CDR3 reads CAWVPTMNTEAFF. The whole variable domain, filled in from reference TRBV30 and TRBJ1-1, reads SQTIHQWPATLVQPVGSPLSLECTVEGTSNPNLYWYRQAAGRGLQLLFYSVGIGQISSEVPQNLSASRPQDRQFILSSKKLLLSDSGFYLCAWVPTMNTEAFFGQGTRLTVV.

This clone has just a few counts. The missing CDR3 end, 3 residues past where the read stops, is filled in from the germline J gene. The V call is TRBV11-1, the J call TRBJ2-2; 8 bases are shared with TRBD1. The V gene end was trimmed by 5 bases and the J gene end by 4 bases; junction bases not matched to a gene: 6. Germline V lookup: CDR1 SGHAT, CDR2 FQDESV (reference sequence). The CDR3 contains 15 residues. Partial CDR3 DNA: TGTGCCAGCAGCGGTCGGGACAGGTTCACCGGGGAG. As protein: CASSGRDRFTGE. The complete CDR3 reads CASSGRDRFTGELFF.

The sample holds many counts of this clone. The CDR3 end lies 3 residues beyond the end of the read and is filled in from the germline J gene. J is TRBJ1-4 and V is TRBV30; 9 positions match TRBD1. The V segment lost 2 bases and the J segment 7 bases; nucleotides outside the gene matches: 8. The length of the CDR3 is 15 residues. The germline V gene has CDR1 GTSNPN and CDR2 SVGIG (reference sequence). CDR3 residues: CAWSTMGQGVEKLFF. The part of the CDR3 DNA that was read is TGTGCCTGGAGTACAATGGGACAGGGAGTTGAAAAA.